This T cell receptor beta chain was identified in a study of naive and memory T cell subsets listed by TCRdb under 2017. Background on the whole study: The figure summarizing these samples reported roughly 10 blood donors, 7 tuberculin skin test biopsies and 3 saline control biopsies. Skin biopsies were taken from tuberculin skin test sites or from saline-injected control sites and were processed for RNA extraction as described before. PCR2 was typically a SYBR Green qPCR stopped at a set threshold; low-input samples could instead use end-point PCR (approximately 6 cycles).

Results the study describes overall, beyond this receptor: The potential sensitivity of the RNA-based method to TCR transcript changes with T cell activation and differentiation was acknowledged. Higher TCR numbers at tuberculin skin test sites were interpreted as T cell infiltration of a delayed type IV hypersensitivity reaction. Both types of skin biopsy reportedly yielded TCR sequences, though far more TCRs came from tuberculin skin test sites. Skin biopsy collection and RNA processing details were not given in the paper but referenced to earlier studies.

V has 4 bases trimmed and J has 2 bases trimmed; junction bases matching no gene number 5. Taken from cysteine to phenylalanine, the CDR3 has 14 residues. Solely the CDR3 DNA is kept, with 42 bases framed from the first base. According to the germline V gene, CDR1 reads MNHEY and CDR2 reads SVGAGI. As to this clonotype: No cognate antigen has been identified for it. The input lacks base qualities; no much larger clone sits a single base away.

Receptor libraries were prepared by UMI-ligation and nested PCR. The ligated cDNA was amplified by four rounds of PCR, in which nested alpha and beta constant region primers were used together with the SP2 primer. For the blood and skin samples, TCR RNA was reverse transcribed with SuperScript IV using primers for the alpha and beta constant regions. Using T4 RNA ligase 1, an oligonucleotide carrying both the Illumina SP2 primer and a UMI was ligated onto the 3' end of the cDNA. The 12-nucleotide UMI consisted of two random hexamers with an eight-base spacer between the hexamers to prevent hairpin formation. From the second PCR onward, TCR alpha and beta chain libraries were processed separately and dual indexed for multiplexing. After pooling, the indexed libraries were analyzed by capillary electrophoresis and sequenced on either an Illumina MiSeq or NextSeq. PhiX DNA at about 4.5-7% was added to the libraries to raise base diversity and improve cluster recognition. As for the authors' bioinformatics: Demultiplexor took UMIs from read 2, joined the UMIs to the TCR sequence from read 1, and separated reads according to sample indices. V and J genes and V-J junctions were identified by Decombinator, which gave every TCR a five-part identifier that included V and J deletions. Collapsinator used UMIs to correct sequencing errors and PCR amplification heterogeneity, producing a UMI-based abundance for each TCR. CDR3Translator turned identifiers into nucleotide sequence, translated the nucleotide sequence into amino acids, and pulled out CDR3 regions based on terminal motifs. Error-corrected counts of alpha and beta TCRs from blood and skin were compared after being normalized to the amount of input RNA. TCRdb reworked the public reads: Q25 trimming with fastp, MiXCR clone assembly, productive beta chains retained. Identical CDR3 proteins give one entry, which carries the most common genes and DNA. These V and J calls originate from TCRdb's pipeline instead of the authors' own analysis. This sample gives roughly 36,000 distinct CDR3 sequences in total; approximately 11% of them show up just once. The ten largest clones represent approximately 4.1% of the sample.

Taken with the paper, the label for treatment or condition translates to: skin biopsy from PPD injection site in Mantoux-positive individual. The study described a robust, sensitive protocol for amplifying, sequencing and analyzing TCRs, using 3' ligation of a UMI-containing oligonucleotide to TCR cDNA. The tuberculin skin test biopsies were taken from PPD-injected sites in individuals who had a positive Mantoux test. Total RNA, without cell sorting, was DNase treated with RQ1 DNase before reverse transcription, targeting 1 to 1000 ng input. To check how robust the pipeline was in samples where T cells make up a minority population, libraries were built from skin biopsies and whole blood.

The receptor's source is an adult in good health. The sequenced sample was skin, obtained from a tuberculin skin test site. The chain couples TRBV6-5 to TRBJ2-7, with 7 bases in between that match TRBD1. The CDR3 sequence is CASSSGTETYEQYF. DNA sequence: TGTGCCAGCAGTTCTGGGACAGAAACCTACGAGCAGTACTTC.